These 4 T cell receptor beta chains were sequenced from one sample in a study of T cells in narcolepsy. Repertoires were generated with immunoSEQ multiplex PCR, while TCRdb's copy carries only in-frame clones and drops some. The sample consists of 25,000 to 30,000 clones, about 84% of them appearing once. The sample consisted of CD45RA- memory CD4+ T cells from PBMCs. These TCRs come from a human donor with narcolepsy.

This clone was seen only a few times. Here the CDR3 reads CASSPAGLNTEAFF. In DNA form, the CDR3 reads TGTGCCAGTAGTCCGGCGGGGCTGAACACTGAAGCTTTCTTT. This chain connects TRBV19 to TRBJ1-1, with D perhaps matching TRBD1 (5 bases). The V gene's germline CDR1 is LNHDA and CDR2 SQIVND (reference sequence). V lost 5 bases and J lost 0, with 10 bases in between. The CDR3 length is 14 residues.

V gene TRBV18 combines with J gene TRBJ2-1, with 13 bases identical to TRBD2. V lost 5 bases to trimming and J lost 0 bases; unmatched junction nucleotides: 1. The germline gives CDR1 KGHSH, CDR2 LQKENI. The CDR3 length is 16 residues. CDR3 amino acids: CASSRTSGSSYNEQFF. In nucleotides, the CDR3 is TGTGCCAGCTCAAGGACTAGCGGGAGCTCCTACAATGAGCAGTTCTTC. The variable domain in full, completed from reference TRBV18 and TRBJ2-1, reads NAGVMQNPRHLVRRRGQEARLRCSPMKGHSHVYWYRQLPEEGLKFMVYLQKENIIDESGMPKERFSAEFPKEGPSILRIQQVVRGDSAAYFCASSRTSGSSYNEQFFGPGTRLTVL.

This chain uses TRBV25-1 with TRBJ1-2, with D perhaps matching TRBD1 (6 bases). This CDR3 contains 16 residues. From germline, CDR1 is MGHDK and CDR2 SYGVNS. The V gene lost 1 base and the J gene lost 1 base, with 13 bases spanning the gap. CDR3 nucleotide sequence: TGTGCCAGCAGTGAATCCCAATTACAGGGTAACTATGGCTACACCTTC. Translated: CASSESQLQGNYGYTF.

The V and J genes are TRBV25-1 and TRBJ1-4, with D unresolved. V was clipped by 8 bases and J by 0 bases, with 13 bases between them. The CDR3 length is 15 residues. Germline loops: CDR1 MGHDK, CDR2 SYGVNS. In DNA, the CDR3 is TGTGCCAGCGGTTCACAGAGCGCAACTAATGAAAAACTGTTTTTT. It is translated as CASGSQSATNEKLFF. Complete variable domain (other parts from reference TRBV25-1 and TRBJ1-4): EADIYQTPRYLVIGTGKKITLECSQTMGHDKMYWYQQDPGMELHLIHYSYGVNSTEKGDLSSESTVSRIRTEHFPLTLESARPSHTSQYLCASGSQSATNEKLFFGSGTQLSVL.